These 2 T cell receptor beta chains originate from one sample sequenced in a study of blood T cell repertoires in COVID-19. Data came from immunoSEQ multiplex PCR; TCRdb stores just in-frame clones and leaves some out. The data hold roughly 100,000 clones, with roughly 84% observed a single time. The sample was peripheral blood. The receptors here all came from a human donor in a cohort sampled during active COVID-19.

This clone was recorded a few times. The rearrangement uses TRBV5-1 and TRBJ1-5, with D maybe TRBD1 (5 bases). The CDR3 sequence is 14 residues long. The germline V gene has CDR1 SGHRS and CDR2 YFSETQ. V lost 4 bases and J 1 base, leaving 9 bases between the germline ends. The CDR3 DNA sequence: TGCGCCAGCAGCCCCGGGGGGAGCAATCAGCCCCAGCATTTT. Its protein is CASSPGGSNQPQHF.

V and J are TRBV19 and TRBJ1-5; unclear D gene. The ends were cut back, 5 bases at V and 2 bases at J, with 16 bases in the middle. The CDR3 has 16 amino acids. Per germline, CDR1 LNHDA and CDR2 SQIVND (reference sequence). CDR3 amino acids: CASSSRSLGGNQPQHF. The CDR3 DNA reads as TGTGCCAGTAGTTCTCGGAGCCTCGGGGGCAATCAGCCCCAGCATTTT. Together with reference TRBV19 and TRBJ1-5, the CDR3 gives the full variable domain: DGGITQSPKYLFRKEGQNVTLSCEQNLNHDAMYWYRQDPGQGLRLIYYSQIVNDFQKGDIAEGYSVSREKKESFPLTVTSAQKNPTAFYLCASSSRSLGGNQPQHFGDGTRLSIL.